A selection of T cell receptor beta chains follows, all from one sample in a study of blood T cell repertoires in COVID-19. Libraries were prepared by immunoSEQ multiplex PCR; TCRdb keeps only in-frame clonotypes and omits some of them. The sample has some 390,000 clones, approximately 86% seen once. The sample consisted of peripheral blood. The receptors stem from a human donor in a cohort sampled during active COVID-19. Each CDR3 is given with its conserved first and last residue. Fields, in order: D gene, clone size, V gene, J gene, CDR3 DNA, CDR3 protein. The D gene is left open where the match is weak. For some rows the clone size is stated as once, few or many, or as a class when expanded; others skip it.

D gene: -
clone size: -
V gene: TRBV27
J gene: TRBJ1-2
CDR3 DNA: TGTGCCAGCAGTTTTTCAGGATTTAACTATGGCTACACCTTC
CDR3 protein: CASSFSGFNYGYTF

D gene: -
clone size: -
V gene: TRBV15
J gene: TRBJ2-1
CDR3 DNA: TGTGCCACCAGCAGGGGAGAACTCGAGAGCTACGGGGGACACAATGAGCAGTTCTTC
CDR3 protein: CATSRGELESYGGHNEQFF

D gene: -
clone size: -
V gene: TRBV5-8
J gene: TRBJ1-2
CDR3 DNA: TGTGCCAGCAGCCGGAACTATGGCTACACCTTC
CDR3 protein: CASSRNYGYTF

D gene: -
clone size: -
V gene: TRBV27
J gene: TRBJ2-7
CDR3 DNA: TGTGCCAGCACCCCGGGACAAAACTACGAGCAGTACTTC
CDR3 protein: CASTPGQNYEQYF

D gene: -
clone size: few
V gene: TRBV4-1
J gene: TRBJ1-5
CDR3 DNA: TGCGCCAGCAGCCACCCCCGCCGGGCAGGACTCAATCAGCCCCAGCATTTT
CDR3 protein: CASSHPRRAGLNQPQHF

D gene: TRBD1
clone size: -
V gene: TRBV19
J gene: TRBJ1-1
CDR3 DNA: TGTGCCAGTAGTCCGGGACAGGGTTTGAAGAACACTGAAGCTTTCTTT
CDR3 protein: CASSPGQGLKNTEAFF

D gene: -
clone size: -
V gene: TRBV7-9
J gene: TRBJ1-6
CDR3 DNA: TGTGCCAGCAGCCCCAGCTCCTATAATTCACCCCTCCACTTT
CDR3 protein: CASSPSSYNSPLHF

D gene: -
clone size: -
V gene: TRBV7-8
J gene: TRBJ1-1
CDR3 DNA: TGTGCCAGCAGCTTAGAGGGCCGACAGGCGGTTAGGGGCACTGAAGCTTTCTTT
CDR3 protein: CASSLEGRQAVRGTEAFF

D gene: TRBD1
clone size: few
V gene: TRBV5-1
J gene: TRBJ2-7
CDR3 DNA: TGCGCCAGCAGCCCAGGGGACAGACCCTACGAGCAGTACTTC
CDR3 protein: CASSPGDRPYEQYF

D gene: -
clone size: -
V gene: TRBV28
J gene: TRBJ1-4
CDR3 DNA: TGTGCCAGCACCCCGGGGGGGCTAGGCGAAAAACTGTTTTTT
CDR3 protein: CASTPGGLGEKLFF

D gene: -
clone size: once
V gene: TRBV30
J gene: TRBJ1-2
CDR3 DNA: TGTGCCTGGAGTAACGTTGTGAGGCCGGACTATGGCTACACCTTC
CDR3 protein: CAWSNVVRPDYGYTF

D gene: TRBD2
clone size: -
V gene: TRBV19
J gene: TRBJ2-1
CDR3 DNA: TGTGCCAGTAGAGTAGATGCGGGAGTCTCCTACAATGAGCAGTTCTTC
CDR3 protein: CASRVDAGVSYNEQFF

D gene: TRBD1
clone size: -
V gene: TRBV11-3
J gene: TRBJ2-5
CDR3 DNA: TGTGCCAGCAGCTTGACACAGGGGCAAGAGACCCAGTACTTC
CDR3 protein: CASSLTQGQETQYF

D gene: -
clone size: -
V gene: TRBV5-1
J gene: TRBJ1-2
CDR3 DNA: TGCGCCAGCAGCTTGGATGGACAGCAGGGCTATGGCTACACCTTC
CDR3 protein: CASSLDGQQGYGYTF

D gene: TRBD2
clone size: once
V gene: TRBV5-1
J gene: TRBJ2-7
CDR3 DNA: TGCGCCAGCGGATTTCAAGCGGGGTCCTACGAGCAGTACTTC
CDR3 protein: CASGFQAGSYEQYF